Below are 6 T cell receptor beta chains sequenced from a single sample in a study of T cells in Graves' hyperthyroidism and ophthalmopathy. There were TCR beta CDR3 regions amplified from RNA transcripts. With the HTBI primer set, the TCR CDR3 went through a first round of RT-PCR. TCRdb used MiXCR to reprocess the multiplex PCR reads, holding one entry per CDR3 protein. The sample has around 600,000 distinct CDR3 sequences; 15% to 18% are singletons. Sequences were obtained from blood. The source is a woman under 40 with Graves' hyperthyroidism.

This clonotype was detected many times. V and J are TRBV5-1 and TRBJ2-1; 9 bases agree with TRBD2. The CDR3 is 16 amino acids. The junction had 4 bases not matched to a gene; V was cut back by 0 bases and J by 3 bases. Germline CDR1 SGHRS, CDR2 YFSETQ. CDR3 coding DNA: TGCGCCAGCAGCTTGGGCGGGAGGGCAGTCTACAATGAGCAGTTCTTC. Protein: CASSLGGRAVYNEQFF.

This clonotype occurred a few times. The chain combines TRBV5-1 with TRBJ1-3; D is perhaps TRBD1 (5 bases). Looked up from germline, CDR1 is SGHRS and CDR2 is YFSETQ. Between the trimmed V and J ends, which lost 5 bases and 0 bases, there was a span of 12 bases. This CDR3 contains 15 residues. As DNA, the CDR3 is TGCGCCAGCAGGGGAGACAGTCACTCTGGAAACACCATATATTTT. Translated, it gives CASRGDSHSGNTIYF.

This clonotype was found many times. V is TRBV3-1 and J is TRBJ1-5, with D unresolved. This CDR3 has 13 amino acids. Trimming took off 1 base at V and 9 bases at J, with 10 bases between the two ends. Germline CDR1 and CDR2: LGHDT and YNNKEL (reference sequence). The CDR3 bases are TGTGCCAGCAGCCAAGGGGAAGTACGGCCCCAGCATTTT. It translates to CASSQGEVRPQHF.

This clonotype was seen at least ten times. The gene calls are TRBV3-1 and TRBJ1-5; D is undetermined. V lost 0 bases, J lost 3 bases, and 9 bases lay in between. This CDR3 has 15 residues. Germline loops: CDR1 LGHDT, CDR2 YNNKEL (reference sequence). The CDR3 loop is CASSQDLTNNQPQHF. In nucleotides, the CDR3 is TGTGCCAGCAGCCAAGATTTGACAAACAATCAGCCCCAGCATTTT.

This clonotype came up a few times. The chain uses TRBV6-1 and TRBJ2-1; 8 nucleotides agree with TRBD2. The trim removed 5 bases at V and 10 bases at J, leaving 10 bases unmatched. Per germline, CDR1 MNHNS and CDR2 SASEGT. The CDR3 has 14 amino acids. The CDR3 coding sequence is TGTGCCAGCAGTACAGGACTAGCCGTGGCGGAGCAGTTCTTC. As protein: CASSTGLAVAEQFF.

This clonotype was counted a single time. V usage is TRBV7-3 and J usage is TRBJ2-6, with 7 bases lining up with TRBD2. The CDR3 loop spans 20 amino acids. The germline V gene encodes CDR1 SGHTA and CDR2 FQGTGA. Losses at the gene ends were 2 bases for V and 2 bases for J; bases not matched to a gene: 15. In DNA, the CDR3 is TGTGCCAGCAGCTTAGTGGGAGGGCCGCCGGAGGGACCTGGGGCCAACGTCCTGACTTTC. It encodes CASSLVGGPPEGPGANVLTF.